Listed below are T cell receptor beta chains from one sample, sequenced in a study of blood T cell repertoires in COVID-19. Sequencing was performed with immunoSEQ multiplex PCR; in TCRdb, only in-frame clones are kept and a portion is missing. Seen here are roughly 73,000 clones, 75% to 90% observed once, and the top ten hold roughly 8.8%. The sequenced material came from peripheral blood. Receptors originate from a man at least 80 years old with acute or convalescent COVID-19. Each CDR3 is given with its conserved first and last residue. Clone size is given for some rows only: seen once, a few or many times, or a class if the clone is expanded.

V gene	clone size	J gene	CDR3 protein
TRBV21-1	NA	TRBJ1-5	CASSPQQPQHF
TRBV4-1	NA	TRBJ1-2	CASSPQGSYGYTF
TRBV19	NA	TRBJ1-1	CASSIEGQGEAFF
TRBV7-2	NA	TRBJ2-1	CASSQGAAAYNEQFF
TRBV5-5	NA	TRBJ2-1	CASSRLAGVNEQFF
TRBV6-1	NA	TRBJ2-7	CASSEPRQRSYEQYF
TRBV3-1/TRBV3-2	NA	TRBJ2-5	CASSRADQETQYF
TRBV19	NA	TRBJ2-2	CASSITSANTGELFF
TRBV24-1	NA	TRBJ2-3	CATSDSGIDTQYF
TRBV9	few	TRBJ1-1	CASSVRGGVGTEAFF
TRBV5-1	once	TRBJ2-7	CASSFNRGETYEQYF
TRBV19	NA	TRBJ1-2	CATGAGSNYGYTF
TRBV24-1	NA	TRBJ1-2	CATSDFRTGGGYTF
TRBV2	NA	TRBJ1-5	CASSERVNQPQHF
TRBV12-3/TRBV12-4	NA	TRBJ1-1	CASSAHRGGAFF
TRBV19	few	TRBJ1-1	CASTKTGHLNTEAFF
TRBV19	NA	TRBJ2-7	CASAGTGWYEQYF
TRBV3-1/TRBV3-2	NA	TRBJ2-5	CASSPLGRVRETQYF
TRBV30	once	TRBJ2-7	CACGTGTALEQYF
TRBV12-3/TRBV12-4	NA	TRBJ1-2	CASSLGQRGGYTF
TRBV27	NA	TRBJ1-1	CASSLLAGMNTEAFF
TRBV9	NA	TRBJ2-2	CASSLNTGELFF
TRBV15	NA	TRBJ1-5	CATSRDEGAGQPQHF
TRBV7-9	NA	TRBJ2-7	CASSHTGQGEQYF
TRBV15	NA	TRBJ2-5	CATAPRAGARETQYF
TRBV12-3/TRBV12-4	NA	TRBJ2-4	CASSSLAKNIQYF
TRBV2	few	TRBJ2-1	CASSGHNEQFF
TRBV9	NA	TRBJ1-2	CASSPGQGYGYTF
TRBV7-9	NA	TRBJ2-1	CASSLVRSGTNEQFF
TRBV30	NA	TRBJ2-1	CAWSALAPNEQFF
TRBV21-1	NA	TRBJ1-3	CASSPRQGQGPRSGNTIYF
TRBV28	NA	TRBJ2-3	CASRTPGRAQYF
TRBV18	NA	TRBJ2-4	CASSGDSAILDF
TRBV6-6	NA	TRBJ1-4	CASSYSSGGVEKLFF
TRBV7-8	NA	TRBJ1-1	CASSLENPGDTEAFF
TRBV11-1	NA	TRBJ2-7	CASSLRPASEQYF
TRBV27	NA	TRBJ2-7	CASSPRQGFYEQYF
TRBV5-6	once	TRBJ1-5	CASSSGTGDNQPQHF
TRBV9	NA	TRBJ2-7	CASSTGLAGQYEQYF
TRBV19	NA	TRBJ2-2	CASTERLTGELFF
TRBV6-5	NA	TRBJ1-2	CASSYSGGSGYTF
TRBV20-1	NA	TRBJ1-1	CSASPHNTEAFF
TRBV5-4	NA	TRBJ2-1	CASSEPSNEQFF
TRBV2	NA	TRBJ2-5	CATHRGQETQYF
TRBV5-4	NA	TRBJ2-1	CASSWSRGGFFDEQFF
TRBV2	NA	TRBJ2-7	CASSDNRYDILSGQYF
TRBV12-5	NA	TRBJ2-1	CASGLYPAGGGEQFF
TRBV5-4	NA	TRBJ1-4	CASSLGTGAPMFF
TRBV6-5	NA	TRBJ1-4	CASTLTGVGEKLFF